This is a list of T cell receptor beta chains from one sample in a study of blood T cell repertoires in COVID-19. Measured with immunoSEQ multiplex PCR; TCRdb has only the in-frame clones, and not every one. This table holds hundreds of thousands of clones, just under 90% found once. Sequencing was carried out using peripheral blood. These receptors were taken from a woman under 30 with acute or convalescent COVID-19. The conserved cysteine and the conserved F or W are not part of the CDR3 here. A D gene is named only where the DNA matches it firmly.

>TRBD1|TRBV4-1|TRBJ1-6
ASSHLGGYSPLH
>TRBD2|TRBV7-2|TRBJ2-5
ASSLALAGDQETQY
>.|TRBV6-2/TRBV6-3|TRBJ1-2
ASSYMTAYGYT
>.|TRBV5-6|TRBJ2-4
ASSFRGGTNIQY
>TRBD1|TRBV7-3|TRBJ2-7
ASSPYRDRFYEQY
>.|TRBV4-1|TRBJ2-7
ASSQVGGRSSYEQY
>.|TRBV4-1|TRBJ1-6
ASSPLGAVNSPLH
>TRBD2|TRBV2|TRBJ2-5
ASSEALGLAGETQY
>TRBD2|TRBV6-2/TRBV6-3|TRBJ2-2
ASSYAGRSGGAPGELF
>.|TRBV6-5|TRBJ2-1
ASSSTQAHSYNEQF
>.|TRBV18|TRBJ1-1
ASSPYKQDNTEAF
>.|TRBV7-2|TRBJ2-3
ASSTGLTSSTDTQY
>TRBD1|TRBV5-1|TRBJ1-1
ASSLVPQGAGNTEAF
>.|TRBV11-2|TRBJ1-2
ASSLGQGSIYGYT
>TRBD1|TRBV19|TRBJ1-6
ASSIAGGANSPLH
>TRBD1|TRBV6-2/TRBV6-3|TRBJ1-1
ASSIGQGLEAF
>TRBD2|TRBV9|TRBJ2-2
ASSAGGRNTGELF
>TRBD1|TRBV9|TRBJ2-2
ASSPIPGGGNTGELF
>.|TRBV21-1|TRBJ1-2
ASSKVGQGNGYT
>.|TRBV2|TRBJ1-1
ASSDGSASEAF
>.|TRBV3-1/TRBV3-2|TRBJ1-4
ASSHPAGTNEKLF
>.|TRBV5-4|TRBJ1-1
ASSSVGGTNTEAF
>.|TRBV6-5|TRBJ1-6
ASSYVGGSDNSPLH
>TRBD1|TRBV7-9|TRBJ1-2
ASRIRGQVNYT
>TRBD1|TRBV29-1|TRBJ1-2
SVDNRGLWDYGYT
>.|TRBV29-1|TRBJ1-3
SVVTGLGNTIY
>.|TRBV24-1|TRBJ1-1
ATSDFGWVTEEAF